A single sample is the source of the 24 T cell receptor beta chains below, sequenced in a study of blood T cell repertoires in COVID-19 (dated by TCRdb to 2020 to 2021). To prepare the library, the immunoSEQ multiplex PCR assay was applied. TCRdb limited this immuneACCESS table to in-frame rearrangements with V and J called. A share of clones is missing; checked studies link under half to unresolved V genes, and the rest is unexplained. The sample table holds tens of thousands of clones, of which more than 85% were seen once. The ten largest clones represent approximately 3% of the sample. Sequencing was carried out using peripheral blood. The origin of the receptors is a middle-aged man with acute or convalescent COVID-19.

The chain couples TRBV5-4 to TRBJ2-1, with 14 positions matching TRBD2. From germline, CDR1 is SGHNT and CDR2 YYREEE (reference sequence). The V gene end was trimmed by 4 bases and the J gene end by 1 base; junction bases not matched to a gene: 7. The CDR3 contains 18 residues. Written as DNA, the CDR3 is TGTGCCAGCAGCCCGACTAGCGGGGGGGTCCGATCCTACAATGAGCAGTTCTTC. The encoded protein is CASSPTSGGVRSYNEQFF. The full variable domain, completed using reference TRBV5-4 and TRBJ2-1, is ETGVTQSPTHLIKTRGQQVTLRCSSQSGHNTVSWYQQALGQGPQFIFQYYREEENGRGNFPPRFSGLQFPNYSSELNVNALELDDSALYLCASSPTSGGVRSYNEQFFGPGTRLTVL.

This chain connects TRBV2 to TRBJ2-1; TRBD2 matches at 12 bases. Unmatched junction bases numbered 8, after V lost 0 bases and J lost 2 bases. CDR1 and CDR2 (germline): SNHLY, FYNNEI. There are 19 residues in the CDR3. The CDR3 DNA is TGTGCCAGCAGTGAAGCCTGGGCTAGCGGGGGGGCCACCTACAATGAGCAGTTCTTC. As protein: CASSEAWASGGATYNEQFF.

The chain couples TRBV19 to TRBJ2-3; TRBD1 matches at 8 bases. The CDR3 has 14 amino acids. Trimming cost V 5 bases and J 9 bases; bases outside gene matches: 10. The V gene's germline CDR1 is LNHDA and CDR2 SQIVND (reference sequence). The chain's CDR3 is CASSPTQGARTQYF. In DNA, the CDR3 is TGTGCCAGTAGTCCAACCCAGGGGGCGCGAACGCAGTATTTT.

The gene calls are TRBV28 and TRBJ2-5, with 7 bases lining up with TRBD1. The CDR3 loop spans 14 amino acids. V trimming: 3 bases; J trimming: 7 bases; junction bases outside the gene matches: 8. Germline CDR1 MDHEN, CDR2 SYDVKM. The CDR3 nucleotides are TGTGCCAGCAGTTTGTCCGGGACAGTTATGACCCAGTACTTC. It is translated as CASSLSGTVMTQYF.

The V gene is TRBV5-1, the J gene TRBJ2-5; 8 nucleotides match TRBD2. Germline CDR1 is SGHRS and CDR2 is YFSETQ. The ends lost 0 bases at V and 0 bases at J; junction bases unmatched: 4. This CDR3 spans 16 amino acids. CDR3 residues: CASSLASSGYQETQYF. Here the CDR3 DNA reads TGCGCCAGCAGCTTGGCCTCTAGCGGGTACCAAGAGACCCAGTACTTC. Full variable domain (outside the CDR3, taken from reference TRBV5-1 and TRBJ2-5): KAGVTQTPRYLIKTRGQQVTLSCSPISGHRSVSWYQQTPGQGLQFLFEYFSETQRNKGNFPGRFSGRQFSNSRSEMNVSTLELGDSALYLCASSLASSGYQETQYFGPGTRLLVL.

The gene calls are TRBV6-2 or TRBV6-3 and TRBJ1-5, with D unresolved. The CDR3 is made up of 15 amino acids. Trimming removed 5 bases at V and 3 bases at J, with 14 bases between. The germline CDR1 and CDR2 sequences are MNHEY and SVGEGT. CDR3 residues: CASSQPGGYNQPQHF. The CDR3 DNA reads TGTGCCAGCAGTCAACCAGGAGGTTACAATCAGCCCCAGCATTTT.

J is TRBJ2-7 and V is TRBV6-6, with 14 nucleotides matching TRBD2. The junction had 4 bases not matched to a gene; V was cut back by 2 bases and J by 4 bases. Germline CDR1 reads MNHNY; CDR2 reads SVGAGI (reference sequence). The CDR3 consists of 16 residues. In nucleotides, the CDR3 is TGTGCCAGCAGTTACCGGACTAGCGGGGGGTGGTACGAGCAGTACTTC. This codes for CASSYRTSGGWYEQYF.

Here the CDR3 DNA reads TGTGCCAGCAGCGGGGTCGCGGGGCGCACTGAAGCTTTCTTT. Encoded protein: CASSGVAGRTEAFF. The chain couples TRBV14 to TRBJ1-1; weak D call: TRBD1 (5 bases). With 5 bases removed from V and 4 bases from J, the gap between germline ends came to 14 bases. Germline assignment: CDR1 SGHDN and CDR2 FVKESK. The CDR3 runs to 14 residues.

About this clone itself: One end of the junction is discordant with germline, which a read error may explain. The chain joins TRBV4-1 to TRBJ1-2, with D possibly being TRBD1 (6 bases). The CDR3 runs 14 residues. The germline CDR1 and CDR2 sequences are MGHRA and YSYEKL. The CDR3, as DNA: TGCGCCAGCAGAAGGGGGGAAGGGAGGGGTGGCCACACCTTC. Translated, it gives CASRRGEGRGGHTF.

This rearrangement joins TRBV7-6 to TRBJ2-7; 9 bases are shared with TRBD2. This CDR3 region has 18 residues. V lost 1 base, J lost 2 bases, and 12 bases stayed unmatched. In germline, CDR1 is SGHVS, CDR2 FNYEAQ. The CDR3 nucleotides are TGTGCCAGCAGCTTAGTGGGTCGTGGTAGCGGGGGCACCTACGAGCAGTACTTC. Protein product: CASSLVGRGSGGTYEQYF.

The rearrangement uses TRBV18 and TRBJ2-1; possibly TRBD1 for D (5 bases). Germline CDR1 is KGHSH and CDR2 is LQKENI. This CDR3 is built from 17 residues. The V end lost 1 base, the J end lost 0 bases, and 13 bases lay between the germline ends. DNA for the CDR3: TGTGCCAGCTCACCACGGAGACAGACCCACTCCTACAATGAGCAGTTCTTC. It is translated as CASSPRRQTHSYNEQFF.

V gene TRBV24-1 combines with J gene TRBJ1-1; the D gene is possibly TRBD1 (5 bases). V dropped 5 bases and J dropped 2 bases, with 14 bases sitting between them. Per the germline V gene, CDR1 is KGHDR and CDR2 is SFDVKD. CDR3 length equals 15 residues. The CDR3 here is CATSGASGGNTEAFF. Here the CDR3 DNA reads TGTGCCACCAGTGGGGCATCCGGGGGAAACACTGAAGCTTTCTTT.

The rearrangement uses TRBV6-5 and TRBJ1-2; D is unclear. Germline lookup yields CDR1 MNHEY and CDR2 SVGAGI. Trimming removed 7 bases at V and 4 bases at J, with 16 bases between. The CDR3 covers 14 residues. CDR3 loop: CASTLLPETYGYTF. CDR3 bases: TGTGCCAGCACCCTACTTCCGGAGACCTATGGCTACACCTTC.

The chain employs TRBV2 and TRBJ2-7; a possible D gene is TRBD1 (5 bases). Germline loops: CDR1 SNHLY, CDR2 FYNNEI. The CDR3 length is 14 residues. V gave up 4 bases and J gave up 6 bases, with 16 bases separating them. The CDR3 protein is CASSVLPGKPEQYF. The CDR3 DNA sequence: TGTGCCAGCAGTGTACTTCCAGGGAAACCCGAGCAGTACTTC.

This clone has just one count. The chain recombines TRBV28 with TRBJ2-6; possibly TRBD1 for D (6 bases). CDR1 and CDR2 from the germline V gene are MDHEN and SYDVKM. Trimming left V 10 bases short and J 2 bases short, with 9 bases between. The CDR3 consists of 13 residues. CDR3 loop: CATNRAGANVLTF. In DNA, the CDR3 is TGTGCCACTAACAGGGCTGGGGCCAACGTCCTGACTTTC.

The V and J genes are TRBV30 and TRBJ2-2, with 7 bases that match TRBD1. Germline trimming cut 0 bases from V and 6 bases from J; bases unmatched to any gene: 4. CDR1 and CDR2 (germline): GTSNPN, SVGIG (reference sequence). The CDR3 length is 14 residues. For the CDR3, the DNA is TGTGCCTGGAGTGTACCAGGGGGTCCCGGGGAGCTGTTTTTT. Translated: CAWSVPGGPGELFF. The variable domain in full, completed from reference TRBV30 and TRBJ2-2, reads SQTIHQWPATLVQPVGSPLSLECTVEGTSNPNLYWYRQAAGRGLQLLFYSVGIGQISSEVPQNLSASRPQDRQFILSSKKLLLSDSGFYLCAWSVPGGPGELFFGEGSRLTVL.

CDR3 sequence: CASSPRTGVNTEAFF. Here the CDR3 DNA reads TGTGCCAGCAGTCCAAGGACAGGGGTGAACACTGAAGCTTTCTTT. The gene calls are TRBV27 and TRBJ1-1; 9 positions match TRBD1. This CDR3 spans 15 amino acids. Trimming cost V 5 bases and J 0 bases; bases outside gene matches: 4. Germline V lookup: CDR1 MNHEY, CDR2 SMNVEV (reference sequence).

Here the CDR3 DNA reads TGTGCCAGCAGCCAAGATCTCCGGACAGCAAGGGATGGCTACACCTTC. It codes for CASSQDLRTARDGYTF. The chain employs TRBV3-1 (or the pseudogene TRBV3-2) and TRBJ1-2, with D tentatively TRBD1 (6 bases). The V gene lost 0 bases and the J gene lost 6 bases, with 17 bases spanning the gap. CDR3 length equals 16 residues. CDR1 and CDR2 from the germline V gene are LGHDT and YNNKEL (reference sequence).

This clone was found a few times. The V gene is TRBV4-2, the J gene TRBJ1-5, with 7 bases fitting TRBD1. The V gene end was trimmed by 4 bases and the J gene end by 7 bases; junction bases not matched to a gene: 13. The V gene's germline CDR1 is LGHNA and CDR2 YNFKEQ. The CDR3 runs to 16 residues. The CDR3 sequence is CASSRGQRQGDQPQHF. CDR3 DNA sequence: TGTGCCAGCAGCCGAGGACAGAGACAGGGTGACCAGCCCCAGCATTTT.

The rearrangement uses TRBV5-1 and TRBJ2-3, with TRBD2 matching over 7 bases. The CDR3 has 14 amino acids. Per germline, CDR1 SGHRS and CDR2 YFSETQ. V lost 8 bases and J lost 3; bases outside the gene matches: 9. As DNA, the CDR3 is TGCGCCAGTTCGAGCGGGGACCTTACAGATACGCAGTATTTT. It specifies CASSSGDLTDTQYF.

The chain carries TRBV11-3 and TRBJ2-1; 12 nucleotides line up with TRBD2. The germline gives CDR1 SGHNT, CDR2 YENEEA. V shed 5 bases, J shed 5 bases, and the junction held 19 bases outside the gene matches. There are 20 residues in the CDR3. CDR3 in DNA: TGTGCCAGCAGCCCCCGGACTAGCGGGGCGATTCGGGGACCTCACAATGAGCAGTTCTTC. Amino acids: CASSPRTSGAIRGPHNEQFF.

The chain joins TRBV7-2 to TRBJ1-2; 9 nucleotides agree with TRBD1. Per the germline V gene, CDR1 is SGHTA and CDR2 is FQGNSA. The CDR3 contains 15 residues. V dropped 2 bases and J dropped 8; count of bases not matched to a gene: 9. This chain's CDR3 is CASSLRPGQGEGYTF. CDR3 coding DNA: TGTGCCAGCAGCTTACGCCCGGGACAGGGAGAGGGCTACACCTTC.

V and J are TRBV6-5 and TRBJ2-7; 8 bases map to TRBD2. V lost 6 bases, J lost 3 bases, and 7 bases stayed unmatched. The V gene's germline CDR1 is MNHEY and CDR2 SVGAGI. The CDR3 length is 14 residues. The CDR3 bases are TGTGCCAGCAGATTCGGGACTAGGAGCTACGAGCAGTACTTC. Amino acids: CASRFGTRSYEQYF.

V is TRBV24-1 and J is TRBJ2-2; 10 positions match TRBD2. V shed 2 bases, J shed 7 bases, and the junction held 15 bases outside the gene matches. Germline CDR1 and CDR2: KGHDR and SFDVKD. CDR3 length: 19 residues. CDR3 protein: CATSDWVSGGPQGGGELFF. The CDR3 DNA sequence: TGTGCCACCAGTGATTGGGTTAGCGGGGGGCCCCAAGGAGGCGGGGAGCTGTTTTTT.